This TCR beta chain was recorded in a study of monozygotic twins with inflammatory bowel disease. TCRdb reprocessed the 5' RACE reads and reports one entry per CDR3 protein, with no DNA. This sample contains 310,000 or so distinct CDR3 sequences. CDR1 and CDR2 from the germline V gene are SGHAT and FQNNGV. The CDR3 consists of 16 residues. This clonotype was obtained from a human donor with ulcerative colitis or Crohn's disease, or a healthy co-twin of an affected twin (not recorded which). V and J are TRBV11-2 and TRBJ1-2; with no DNA, the TCRdb D assignment of TRBD1 cannot be verified. Sequenced sample: blood. CDR3 in amino acids: CASSSIQTGSSYGYTF.